Presented here are 28 T cell receptor beta chains from one specimen sequenced in a study of blood T cell repertoires in COVID-19. Only in-frame clones appear in the TCRdb table, and some are missing; sequencing was by immunoSEQ multiplex PCR. Of about 100,000 clones listed, about 90% are singletons. Sample: peripheral blood. The source is a human donor in a cohort sampled during active COVID-19.

This clone was detected a few times. This chain uses TRBV6-6 with TRBJ1-6; TRBD1 matches at 8 bases. The CDR3 runs 15 residues. Germline CDR1 reads MNHNY; CDR2 reads SVGAGI (reference sequence). Trimming cost V 6 bases and J 7 bases; bases outside gene matches: 8. The CDR3 loop reads CASSPNRDRNSPLHF. Here the CDR3 DNA reads TGTGCCAGCAGCCCCAATAGGGACAGGAATTCACCCCTCCACTTT.

The gene calls are TRBV14 and TRBJ1-4; D is unresolved. The CDR3 contains 15 residues. Deletions cut 0 bases from V and 3 bases from J, with 8 bases between. Germline V gene lookup returns CDR1 SGHDN and CDR2 FVKESK. This chain's CDR3 is CASSQDRLSNEKLFF. The CDR3, as DNA: TGTGCCAGCAGCCAAGATCGGTTGTCTAATGAAAAACTGTTTTTT.

This chain connects TRBV4-1 to TRBJ2-7; tentative D call: TRBD1 (6 bases). V was clipped by 1 base and J by 3 bases, with 13 bases between them. The CDR3 is 15 amino acids. Germline V CDR1 and CDR2: MGHRA, YSYEKL. CDR3 amino acids: CASSQGLGASYEQYF. CDR3 bases: TGCGCCAGCAGCCAAGGACTGGGGGCGAGCTACGAGCAGTACTTC.

J is TRBJ1-2 and V is TRBV2; D remains ambiguous. V lost 1 base to trimming and J lost 5 bases, with 17 bases between them. The CDR3 sequence is 16 residues long. CDR1 and CDR2 (germline): SNHLY, FYNNEI. Here the CDR3 reads CASSEEITSRGYGYTF. The CDR3 DNA reads TGTGCCAGCAGTGAAGAAATAACAAGCCGAGGGTATGGCTACACCTTC.

J is TRBJ2-2 and V is TRBV9; 10 positions agree with TRBD1. The V gene's germline CDR1 is SGDLS and CDR2 YYNGEE. With V trimmed by 2 bases and J by 1 base, 2 bases remained unmatched. The CDR3 loop spans 16 amino acids. The CDR3 is CASSVWTGGNTGELFF. The CDR3 DNA sequence: TGTGCCAGCAGCGTTTGGACAGGGGGGAACACCGGGGAGCTGTTTTTT.

The chain couples TRBV28 to TRBJ1-6; D ambiguous. Per the germline V gene, CDR1 is MDHEN and CDR2 is SYDVKM. Trimming left V 6 bases short and J 6 bases short, with 18 bases between. The CDR3 sequence is 16 residues long. CDR3 sequence (DNA): TGTGCCAGCAGCCCAGGAGGCCCGAGAGCTAATTCACCCCTCCACTTT. Residues: CASSPGGPRANSPLHF.

CDR3: CASGDRENYGYTF. CDR3 DNA: TGTGCCAGCGGGGACAGGGAGAACTATGGCTACACCTTC. V is TRBV6-5 and J is TRBJ1-2; 9 bases align to TRBD1. Trimming cost V 8 bases and J 2 bases; bases outside gene matches: 3. The CDR3 has 13 residues. The germline gives CDR1 MNHEY, CDR2 SVGAGI.

The chain recombines TRBV15 with TRBJ1-6; no definite D call. This CDR3 contains 14 residues. V dropped 3 bases and J dropped 8 bases, with 11 bases sitting between them. Germline V CDR1 and CDR2: LNHNV, YYDKDF (reference sequence). CDR3 loop: CATSREATYSPLHF. DNA of the CDR3: TGTGCCACCAGCAGGGAGGCCACGTATTCACCCCTCCACTTT. The full variable domain, with the rest looked up from reference TRBV15 and TRBJ1-6, is DAMVIQNPRYQVTQFGKPVTLSCSQTLNHNVMYWYQQKSSQAPKLLFHYYDKDFNNEADTPDNFQSRRPNTSFCFLDIRSPGLGDTAMYLCATSREATYSPLHFGNGTRLTVT.

This clone was counted once. The J gene is TRBJ1-4, the V gene TRBV7-8; 7 nucleotides line up with TRBD1. The V gene end was trimmed by 0 bases and the J gene end by 2 bases; junction bases not matched to a gene: 6. Germline CDR1 SGHVS, CDR2 FQNEAQ. The CDR3 contains 17 residues. The DNA for the CDR3 is TGTGCCAGCAGCTTAGCAGGGGGCCCTACGACTAATGAAAAACTGTTTTTT. As protein: CASSLAGGPTTNEKLFF.

The chain's CDR3 is CASSQASGFQETQYF. The DNA for the CDR3 is TGTGCCAGCAGTCAGGCTAGCGGGTTCCAAGAGACCCAGTACTTC. The V gene is TRBV9, the J gene TRBJ2-5; TRBD2 matches 8 bases. With 5 bases clipped from V and 1 base from J, the junction kept 7 bases outside the gene matches. CDR1 is SGDLS and CDR2 is YYNGEE in the germline V gene. The CDR3 spans 15 residues.

The chain joins TRBV19 to TRBJ1-5, with D perhaps matching TRBD1 (5 bases). This CDR3 is 16 amino acids long. Germline V gives CDR1 LNHDA, CDR2 SQIVND (reference sequence). V was trimmed by 8 bases and J by 2 bases, leaving 19 bases between them. The CDR3 spells CASEHGGSGRNQPQHF. Here the CDR3 DNA reads TGTGCCAGTGAGCACGGGGGGTCAGGTCGCAATCAGCCCCAGCATTTT.

CDR3 bases: TGTGCCAGTAGTATGGCCAGGTTTGGCTACACCTTC. Its translation is CASSMARFGYTF. The chain links TRBV19 to TRBJ1-2; D not certain. CDR1 and CDR2 from the germline V gene are LNHDA and SQIVND (reference sequence). The ends were cut back, 3 bases at V and 7 bases at J, with 9 bases in the middle. CDR3 length: 12 residues.

V and J are TRBV2 and TRBJ2-3, with D perhaps TRBD2 (6 bases). The CDR3 is made up of 13 amino acids. Germline values: CDR1 SNHLY, CDR2 FYNNEI. V was trimmed by 3 bases and J by 6 bases, leaving 10 bases between them. In DNA form, the CDR3 reads TGTGCCAGCAGTGACTGGAGGGTGGATACGCAGTATTTT. Amino acids: CASSDWRVDTQYF.

The rearrangement joins TRBV27 to TRBJ2-5; 12 bases are a match to TRBD2. Germline V CDR1 and CDR2: MNHEY, SMNVEV (reference sequence). The CDR3 loop spans 17 amino acids. V trimming: 1 base; J trimming: 4 bases; junction bases outside the gene matches: 7. The CDR3 DNA sequence: TGTGCCAGCAGTTTATGGCCTAGCGGGGGGGTGAGAGAGACCCAGTACTTC. Translating it yields CASSLWPSGGVRETQYF.

The genes are TRBV5-1 and TRBJ1-1, with a possible D match to TRBD1 (5 bases). Germline CDR1 is SGHRS and CDR2 is YFSETQ. The CDR3 is 15 residues long. V shed 2 bases and J shed 1 base, with 12 bases lying between them. The CDR3 loop is CASSFTQGRNTEAFF. CDR3 DNA: TGCGCCAGCAGCTTCACCCAGGGAAGGAACACTGAAGCTTTCTTT.

This clone was seen only once. The genes are TRBV5-1 and TRBJ2-7; 12 bases agree with TRBD2. The CDR3 sequence is 16 residues long. The germline gives CDR1 SGHRS, CDR2 YFSETQ. The junction had 9 bases not matched to a gene; V was cut back by 4 bases and J by 4 bases. The CDR3 DNA follows: TGCGCCAGCAGCGGGGGACCTAGCGGGAGGGTTTACGAGCAGTACTTC. Amino acid sequence: CASSGGPSGRVYEQYF.

The chain combines TRBV5-1 with TRBJ1-1; D gene unclear. This CDR3 contains 15 residues. V dropped 0 bases and J dropped 3 bases, with 12 bases sitting between them. From germline, CDR1 is SGHRS and CDR2 YFSETQ. The CDR3 coding sequence is TGCGCCAGCAGCTTGGGTGGCGGGCGTGACACTGAAGCTTTCTTT. It translates to CASSLGGGRDTEAFF.

J is TRBJ1-2 and V is TRBV7-9; no clear D gene. The CDR3 has 15 amino acids. Germline V gives CDR1 SEHNR, CDR2 FQNEAQ (reference sequence). V gave up 0 bases and J gave up 5 bases, with 13 bases separating them. The CDR3 region is CASSLAGRALYGYTF. In DNA, the CDR3 is TGTGCCAGCAGCTTAGCGGGCCGAGCCTTATATGGCTACACCTTC.

This rearrangement joins TRBV6-6 to TRBJ2-1; 13 bases align to TRBD2. Trimming cost V 6 bases and J 1 base; bases outside gene matches: 18. CDR1 and CDR2 from the germline V gene are MNHNY and SVGAGI (reference sequence). The CDR3 length is 21 residues. This CDR3 is CASSTPTPGTSGTNSYNEQFF. CDR3 nucleotides: TGTGCCAGCAGCACACCCACACCCGGGACTAGCGGGACCAATTCCTACAATGAGCAGTTCTTC.

This chain joins TRBV7-9 and TRBJ2-5; 9 nucleotides match TRBD1. The CDR3 contains 15 residues. Looked up from germline, CDR1 is SEHNR and CDR2 is FQNEAQ (reference sequence). The ends lost 3 bases at V and 5 bases at J; junction bases unmatched: 7. The CDR3 reads CASSLGTGYAETQYF. The CDR3 nucleotides are TGTGCCAGCAGCTTGGGGACAGGGTACGCGGAGACCCAGTACTTC.

The V call is TRBV11-2, the J call TRBJ1-1, with 7 bases lining up with TRBD1. CDR3 length: 15 amino acids. The trim removed 0 bases at V and 7 bases at J, leaving 8 bases unmatched. Germline CDR1 reads SGHAT; CDR2 reads FQNNGV. The CDR3: CASSLDQGVPDEAFF. The DNA for the CDR3 is TGTGCCAGCAGCTTAGATCAGGGGGTCCCGGATGAAGCTTTCTTT.

This clone was counted once. The rearrangement links TRBV11-3 to TRBJ2-5, with TRBD1 matching over 8 bases. This CDR3 comprises 13 residues. CDR1 is SGHNT, CDR2 YENEEA, per germline. With V trimmed by 3 bases and J by 5 bases, 2 bases remained unmatched. This chain's CDR3 is CASSFDRGETQYF. Written as DNA, the CDR3 is TGTGCCAGCAGCTTCGACAGGGGTGAGACCCAGTACTTC.

The V and J genes are TRBV13 and TRBJ2-7; 11 bases are a match to TRBD1. This CDR3 has 19 amino acids. V shed 5 bases, J shed 2 bases, and the junction held 17 bases outside the gene matches. Germline CDR1 and CDR2: PRHDT and FYEKMQ (reference sequence). CDR3 loop: CASSPDRGLRGSPTYEQYF. DNA for the CDR3: TGTGCCAGCAGCCCGGACAGGGGGCTAAGAGGGTCTCCAACCTACGAGCAGTACTTC.

The chain carries TRBV30 and TRBJ1-2; 10 bases fit TRBD1. Germline CDR1 and CDR2: GTSNPN and SVGIG (reference sequence). Losses at the gene ends were 1 base for V and 4 bases for J; bases not matched to a gene: 6. The CDR3 sequence is 15 residues long. This chain's CDR3 is CAWSAGQGPAYGYTF. CDR3 coding DNA: TGTGCCTGGAGTGCGGGACAGGGGCCCGCCTATGGCTACACCTTC.

This clone was found once. The rearrangement uses TRBV11-2 and TRBJ2-7, with 9 positions matching TRBD1. V shed 6 bases and J 5 bases; nucleotides not matched to a gene: 5. The CDR3 consists of 13 residues. Germline assignment: CDR1 SGHAT and CDR2 FQNNGV. CDR3 region: CASSSGQGNEQYF. Here the CDR3 DNA reads TGTGCCAGCAGTTCGGGACAGGGAAACGAGCAGTACTTC.

The chain is built from TRBV6-5 and TRBJ2-5; D is possibly TRBD1 (5 bases). The V end lost 0 bases, the J end lost 4 bases, and 9 bases lay between the germline ends. This CDR3 region has 14 residues. CDR1 and CDR2 from the germline V gene are MNHEY and SVGAGI. The CDR3 sequence is CASSYSSQGETQYF. CDR3 DNA sequence: TGTGCCAGCAGTTACTCGAGCCAGGGAGAGACCCAGTACTTC.

This sequence joins TRBV5-4 and TRBJ1-2, with 8 bases that match TRBD1. J gave up 4 bases and V 4 bases, and 9 bases lay outside the gene matches. CDR3 length equals 15 residues. Germline V lookup: CDR1 SGHNT, CDR2 YYREEE (reference sequence). CDR3 amino acids: CASSAPVDRGYGYTF. In nucleotides, the CDR3 is TGTGCCAGCAGCGCGCCAGTAGACAGGGGCTATGGCTACACCTTC.

The chain has TRBV19 and TRBJ1-1; TRBD1 aligns across 7 bases. Germline-derived CDR1 and CDR2 are LNHDA and SQIVND (reference sequence). V lost 5 bases to trimming and J lost 1 base; unmatched junction nucleotides: 7. The CDR3 length is 15 residues. As DNA, the CDR3 is TGTGCCAGTAGTTCTCCGGGACAGACGAACACTGAAGCTTTCTTT. Its translation: CASSSPGQTNTEAFF.